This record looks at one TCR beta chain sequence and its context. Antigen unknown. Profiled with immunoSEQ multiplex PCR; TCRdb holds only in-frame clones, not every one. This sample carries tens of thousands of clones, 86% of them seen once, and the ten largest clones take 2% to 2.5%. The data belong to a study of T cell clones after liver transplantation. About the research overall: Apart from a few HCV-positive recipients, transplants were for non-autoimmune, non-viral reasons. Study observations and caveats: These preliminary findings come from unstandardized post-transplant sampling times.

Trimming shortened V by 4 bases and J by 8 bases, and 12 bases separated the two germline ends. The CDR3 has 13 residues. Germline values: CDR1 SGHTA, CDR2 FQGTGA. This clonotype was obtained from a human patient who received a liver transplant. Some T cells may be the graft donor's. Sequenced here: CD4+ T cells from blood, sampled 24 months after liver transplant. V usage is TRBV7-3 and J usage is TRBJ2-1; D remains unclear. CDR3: CASSSDPPDEQFF. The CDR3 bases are TGTGCCAGCAGCTCGGACCCCCCGGATGAGCAGTTCTTC. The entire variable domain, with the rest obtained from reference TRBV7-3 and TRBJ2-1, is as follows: GAGVSQTPSNKVTEKGKYVELRCDPISGHTALYWYRQSLGQGPEFLIYFQGTGAADDSGLPNDRFFAVRPEGSVSTLKIQRTERGDSAVYLCASSSDPPDEQFFGPGTRLTVL.